The clone carrying this T cell receptor beta chain was picked up a small number of times. Its antigen is as yet unknown. The CDR3 totals 16 residues. Trimming pared 6 bases from V and 6 bases from J, leaving 21 bases between. The entry originates in a study of identical twins. Study observations and caveats: The abundant beta clonotypes from cord blood had fewer insertions, and memory repertoires had none of this.

TCRdb processed the 5' RACE reads anew with MiXCR; each CDR3 protein has one entry. The sample contains about 470,000 distinct CDR3 sequences, 24% of which appear only once. The data were also submitted as part of a second study, on T cells expressing NK-cell markers. This second study says: Seven HCMV-seropositive donors and one seronegative donor made up the eight sequenced donors. Six or seven donors had dominant NKG2C+ clonotypes that comprised about 1.0-7.0% of their CD8+ T cells. Specificity for HCMV among expanded NKG2C+ T cell clones was not established.

Sequenced material: CD4+ T cells sorted from blood. This TCR came from a woman aged 18-30 years in good health. This chain joins TRBV12-3 or TRBV12-4 and TRBJ1-5; D possibly corresponds to TRBD1 (6 bases). Written as DNA, the CDR3 is TGTGCCAGCAGCCCCGGGAATTACAGGGAGAGTCAGCCCCAGCATTTT. Encoded protein: CASSPGNYRESQPQHF.